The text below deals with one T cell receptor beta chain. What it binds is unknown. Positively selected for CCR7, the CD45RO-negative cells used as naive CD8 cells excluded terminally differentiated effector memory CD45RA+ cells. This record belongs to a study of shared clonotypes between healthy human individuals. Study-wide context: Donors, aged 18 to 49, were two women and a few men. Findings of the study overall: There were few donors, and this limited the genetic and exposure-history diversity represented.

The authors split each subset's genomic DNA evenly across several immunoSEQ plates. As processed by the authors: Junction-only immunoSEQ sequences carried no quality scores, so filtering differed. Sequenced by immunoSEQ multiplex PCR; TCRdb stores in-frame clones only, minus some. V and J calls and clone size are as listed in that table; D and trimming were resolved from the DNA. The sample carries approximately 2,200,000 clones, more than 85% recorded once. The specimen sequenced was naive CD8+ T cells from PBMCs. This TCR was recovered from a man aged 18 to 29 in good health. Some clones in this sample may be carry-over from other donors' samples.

CDR3 bases: TGCGCCAGCAGCGCCGGACAGGGGCCCTACGAGCAGTACTTC. Its translation is CASSAGQGPYEQYF. The V and J genes are TRBV5-1 and TRBJ2-7; 9 bases match TRBD1. V was clipped by 4 bases and J by 2 bases; unmatched bases: 4. CDR1 SGHRS and CDR2 YFSETQ come from the germline V gene. The length of the CDR3 is 14 residues.